This T cell receptor beta chain was sequenced for a study of control samples from healthy donors and cancer patients. Some clones are missing from TCRdb's copy, which holds only in-frame ones; the method was immunoSEQ multiplex PCR. The table has about 60,000 clones, approximately 85% seen once. The CDR3 is 13 residues long. The source material was blood. This chain joins TRBV12-2 and TRBJ1-1. TRBV12-2 is assigned pseudogene status. This TCR came from a man between 35 and 55 years old in good health. CDR3 loop: CASRLLGFTEAFF. Here the CDR3 DNA reads TGTGCAAGTCGCCTATTAGGGTTCACTGAAGCTTTCTTT.